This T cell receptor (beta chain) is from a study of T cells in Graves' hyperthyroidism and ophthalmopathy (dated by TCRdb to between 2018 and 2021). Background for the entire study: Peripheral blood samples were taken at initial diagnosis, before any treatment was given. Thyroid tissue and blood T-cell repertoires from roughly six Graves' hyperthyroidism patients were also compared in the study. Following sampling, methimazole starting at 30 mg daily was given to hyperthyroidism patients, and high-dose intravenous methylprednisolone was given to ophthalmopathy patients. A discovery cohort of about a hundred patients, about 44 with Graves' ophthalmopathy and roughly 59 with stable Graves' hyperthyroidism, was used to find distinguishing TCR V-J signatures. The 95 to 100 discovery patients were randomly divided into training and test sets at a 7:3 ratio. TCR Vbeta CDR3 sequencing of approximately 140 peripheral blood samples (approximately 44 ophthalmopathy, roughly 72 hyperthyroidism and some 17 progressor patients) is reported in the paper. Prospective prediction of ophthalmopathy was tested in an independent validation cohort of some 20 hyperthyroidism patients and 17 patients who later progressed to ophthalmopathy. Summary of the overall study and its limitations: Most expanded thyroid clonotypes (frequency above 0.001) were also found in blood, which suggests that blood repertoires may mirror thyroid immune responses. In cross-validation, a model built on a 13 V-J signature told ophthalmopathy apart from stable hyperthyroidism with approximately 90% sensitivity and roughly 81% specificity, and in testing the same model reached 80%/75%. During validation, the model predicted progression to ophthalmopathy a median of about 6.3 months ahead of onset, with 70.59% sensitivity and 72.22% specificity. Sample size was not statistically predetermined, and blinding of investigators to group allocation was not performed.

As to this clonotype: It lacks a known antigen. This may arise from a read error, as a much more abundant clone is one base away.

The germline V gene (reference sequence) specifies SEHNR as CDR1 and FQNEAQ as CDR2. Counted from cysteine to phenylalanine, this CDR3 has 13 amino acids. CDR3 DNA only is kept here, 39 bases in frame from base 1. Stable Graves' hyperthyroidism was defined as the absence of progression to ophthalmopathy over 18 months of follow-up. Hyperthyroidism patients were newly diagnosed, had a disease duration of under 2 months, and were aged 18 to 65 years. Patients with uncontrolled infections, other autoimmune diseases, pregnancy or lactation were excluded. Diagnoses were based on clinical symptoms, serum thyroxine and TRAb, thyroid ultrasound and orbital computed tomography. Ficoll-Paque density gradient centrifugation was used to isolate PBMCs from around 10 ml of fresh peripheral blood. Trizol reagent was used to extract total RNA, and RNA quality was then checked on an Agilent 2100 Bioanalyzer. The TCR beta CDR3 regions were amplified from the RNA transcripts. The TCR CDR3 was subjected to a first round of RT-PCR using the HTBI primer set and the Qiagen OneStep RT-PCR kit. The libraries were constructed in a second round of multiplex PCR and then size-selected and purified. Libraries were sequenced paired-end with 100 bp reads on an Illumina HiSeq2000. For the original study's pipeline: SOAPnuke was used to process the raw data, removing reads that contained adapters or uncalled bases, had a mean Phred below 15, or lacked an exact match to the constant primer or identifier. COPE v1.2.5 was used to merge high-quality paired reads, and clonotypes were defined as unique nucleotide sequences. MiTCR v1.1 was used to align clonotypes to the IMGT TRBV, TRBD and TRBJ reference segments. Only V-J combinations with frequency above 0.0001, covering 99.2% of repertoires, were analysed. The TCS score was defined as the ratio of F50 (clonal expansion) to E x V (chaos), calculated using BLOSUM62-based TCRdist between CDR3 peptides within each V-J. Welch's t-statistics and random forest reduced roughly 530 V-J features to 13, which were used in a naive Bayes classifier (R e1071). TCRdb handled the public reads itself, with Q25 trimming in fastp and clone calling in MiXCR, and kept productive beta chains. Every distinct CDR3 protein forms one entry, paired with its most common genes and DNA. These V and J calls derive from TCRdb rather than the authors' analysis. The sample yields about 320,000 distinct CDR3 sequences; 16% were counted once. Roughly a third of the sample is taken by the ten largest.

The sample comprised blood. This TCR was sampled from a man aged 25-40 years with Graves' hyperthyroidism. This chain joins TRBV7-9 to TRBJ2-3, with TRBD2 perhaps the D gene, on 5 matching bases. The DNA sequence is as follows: TGTGCCAGCAGCTTACGGGCCGGGGATACGAAGTATTTT. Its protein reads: CASSLRAGDTKYF.